This T cell receptor (beta chain) comes out of a study of cytomegalovirus exposure and HLA in healthy donors. The PCR had 60 Vbeta and 13 Jbeta primers. Assay: immunoSEQ multiplex PCR; the TCRdb copy retains only in-frame clones and omits some. The repertoire holds 100,000 to 150,000 clones, with around 77% as singletons. Study observations and caveats: Clonal expansion, a later analysis showed, was greater in HLA-associated TCR beta chains than in equally common others.

As concerns this clone: No antigen is known for it.

The CDR3 length is 14 residues. Trimming took 3 bases from V and 2 from J, leaving 10 bases between them. Germline lookup yields CDR1 KGHSH and CDR2 LQKENI. The sequence derives from a man between 18 and 35 years old in good health and CMV-seropositive. Sequencing was performed on PBMCs. The rearrangement links TRBV18 to TRBJ1-2, with D maybe TRBD1 (5 bases). This CDR3 is CASSPPGPNYGYTF. The CDR3 region has the DNA TGTGCCAGCTCACCCCCAGGGCCGAACTATGGCTACACCTTC.